The 14 T cell receptor beta chains below were found in one sample sequenced in a study of beta chain features in type 1 diabetes. Findings and limits, study-wide: Moderate but significant shortening of TCRB CDR3s was recorded in all four CD4+ subsets from Type 1 diabetes patients.

For these TCRs, the target antigens are not known. Expressed TCRB transcripts got sequenced, as all isolated RNA was reverse transcribed. Only in-frame clones appear in the TCRdb table, and some are missing; sequencing was by immunoSEQ multiplex PCR. Of about 360,000 clones listed, roughly 12% are singletons. The source material was naive CD4+ T cells from blood. These receptor sequences come from a woman aged 18 to 35 with type 1 diabetes.

The chain uses TRBV4-1 and TRBJ1-2, with TRBD1 as a possible D gene (6 bases). Germline lookup yields CDR1 MGHRA and CDR2 YSYEKL. This CDR3 has 15 amino acids. V was shortened by 6 bases and J by 4 bases, with 18 bases between the two germline ends. Here the CDR3 DNA reads TGCGCCAGCAGTCCCCTTGAGGGGGTAGGCTATGGCTACACCTTC. This translates into CASSPLEGVGYGYTF.

This clone has more than one count but fewer than ten. Distinct nucleotide sequences in the sample also encode this CDR3. The chain links TRBV7-2 to TRBJ2-4, with TRBD2 identical over 8 bases. Germline V gives CDR1 SGHTA, CDR2 FQGNSA. Trimming took 5 bases from V and 5 from J; bases not matched to a gene: 5. CDR3 length equals 14 residues. The CDR3 is CASSPPGGQNIQYF. The CDR3 nucleotides are TGTGCCAGCAGCCCCCCGGGGGGGCAAAACATTCAGTACTTC.

The rearrangement uses TRBV4-3 and TRBJ2-4, with 12 nucleotides matching TRBD2. The germline CDR1 and CDR2 sequences are LGHNA and YSLEER. CDR3 length: 16 amino acids. Losses at the gene ends were 0 bases for V and 8 bases for J; bases not matched to a gene: 5. CDR3 nucleotide sequence: TGCGCCAGCAGCCAAGACTCTAGCGGGAGGGCCGACATTCAGTACTTC. Amino acids: CASSQDSSGRADIQYF.

This sequence joins TRBV7-2 and TRBJ2-4; 12 positions match TRBD1. This CDR3 region has 16 residues. CDR1 SGHTA and CDR2 FQGNSA come from the germline V gene. The V gene end was trimmed by 2 bases and the J gene end by 6 bases; junction bases not matched to a gene: 5. The CDR3, as DNA: TGTGCCAGCAGCTTACGGGGACAGGGGGCCGGAAACATTCAGTACTTC. Residues: CASSLRGQGAGNIQYF.

The CDR3 loop reads CSVPQGAPNEQYF. For the CDR3, the DNA is TGCAGCGTCCCCCAGGGGGCTCCCAACGAGCAGTACTTC. This chain joins TRBV29-1 and TRBJ2-5; 8 bases map to TRBD1. The DNA matches TRBJ2-7 better at its end, which makes the J call doubtful. The CDR3 has 13 residues. Germline CDR1 reads SQVTM; CDR2 reads ANQGSEA.

This clone was observed a few times. The chain combines TRBV2 with TRBJ2-5; 7 nucleotides align to TRBD1. This CDR3 spans 15 amino acids. Trimming took 4 bases from V and 2 from J; bases not matched to a gene: 7. CDR1 is SNHLY and CDR2 is FYNNEI in the germline V gene. The CDR3 sequence is CASSAGGPLQETQYF. Written as DNA, the CDR3 is TGTGCCAGCAGTGCAGGGGGTCCTCTGCAAGAGACCCAGTACTTC.

This clone was recorded a few times. The chain joins TRBV5-1 to TRBJ2-5; 10 bases are a match to TRBD2. J gave up 2 bases and V 0 bases, and 7 bases lay outside the gene matches. CDR3 length equals 17 residues. Germline V lookup: CDR1 SGHRS, CDR2 YFSETQ. The CDR3 loop is CASSLDGLAEFQETQYF. The DNA for the CDR3 is TGCGCCAGCAGCTTGGATGGACTAGCGGAGTTTCAAGAGACCCAGTACTTC.

The chain has TRBV30 and TRBJ2-5; 7 positions match TRBD2. Germline V gene sequence: CDR1 GTSNPN, CDR2 SVGIG (reference sequence). CDR3 length: 14 amino acids. With 3 bases clipped from V and 5 bases from J, the junction kept 9 bases outside the gene matches. CDR3 region: CAWRATGGAETQYF. CDR3 DNA sequence: TGTGCCTGGAGGGCAACGGGAGGCGCGGAGACCCAGTACTTC.

The chain combines TRBV7-8 with TRBJ2-6; D gene unclear. The CDR3 length is 15 residues. The V and J ends lost 1 base and 1 base respectively, with 5 bases between them. The germline CDR1 and CDR2 sequences are SGHVS and FQNEAQ. For the CDR3, the DNA is TGTGCCAGCAGCTTAGGTCTATCTGGGGCCAACGTCCTGACTTTC. This gives the protein CASSLGLSGANVLTF. Drawing the rest from reference TRBV7-8 and TRBJ2-6, the complete variable domain is GAGVSQSPRYKVAKRGQDVALRCDPISGHVSLFWYQQALGQGPEFLTYFQNEAQLDKSGLPSDRFFAERPEGSVSTLKIQRTQQEDSAVYLCASSLGLSGANVLTFGAGSRLTVL.

J is TRBJ1-2 and V is TRBV5-1; D not resolved. V lost 5 bases and J 0 bases, leaving 8 bases between the germline ends. The CDR3 is 13 residues long. Germline V gene lookup returns CDR1 SGHRS and CDR2 YFSETQ. The DNA for the CDR3 is TGCGCCAGCAGTCGTGGCTCTAACTATGGCTACACCTTC. It specifies CASSRGSNYGYTF. Variable domain in full (rest from reference TRBV5-1 and TRBJ1-2): KAGVTQTPRYLIKTRGQQVTLSCSPISGHRSVSWYQQTPGQGLQFLFEYFSETQRNKGNFPGRFSGRQFSNSRSEMNVSTLELGDSALYLCASSRGSNYGYTFGSGTRLTVV.

The rearrangement joins TRBV25-1 to TRBJ2-4; 10 bases align to TRBD2. Losses at the gene ends were 6 bases for V and 0 bases for J; bases not matched to a gene: 5. This CDR3 region has 16 residues. Germline V gene data show CDR1 as MGHDK and CDR2 as SYGVNS. This CDR3 reads CASRASGGIAKNIQYF. As DNA, the CDR3 is TGTGCCAGCAGGGCTAGCGGGGGCATAGCCAAAAACATTCAGTACTTC.

The CDR3 DNA sequence: TGTGCCAGCCCCTCCGGGACAGGGACCACTGAAGCTTTCTTT. Its protein product is CASPSGTGTTEAFF. The chain recombines TRBV2 with TRBJ1-1; 9 bases match TRBD1. Trimming removed 8 bases from V and 4 bases from J; junction bases left unmatched: 8. Germline CDR1 is SNHLY and CDR2 is FYNNEI. The CDR3 is made up of 14 amino acids.

The chain couples TRBV12-5 to TRBJ2-1, with unresolved D. CDR1 is LGHNT and CDR2 is FRNRAP in the germline V gene. Trimming shortened V by 4 bases and J by 5 bases, and 18 bases separated the two germline ends. The CDR3 has 16 amino acids. DNA of the CDR3: TGTGCTAGTGGTTCCAATCCGGGTCTCAAGAACAATGAGCAGTTCTTC. It codes for CASGSNPGLKNNEQFF. Filled out from reference TRBV12-5 and TRBJ2-1, the complete variable domain reads DARVTQTPRHKVTEMGQEVTMRCQPILGHNTVFWYRQTMMQGLELLAYFRNRAPLDDSGMPKDRFSAEMPDATLATLKIQPSEPRDSAVYFCASGSNPGLKNNEQFFGPGTRLTVL.

To note about this clone: At the DNA level, this CDR3 is encoded by other sequences in the same sample as well. The chain has TRBV15 and TRBJ2-7, with 7 positions matching TRBD2. The CDR3 loop spans 15 amino acids. CDR1 and CDR2 (germline): LNHNV, YYDKDF (reference sequence). V trimming: 0 bases; J trimming: 0 bases; junction bases outside the gene matches: 2. CDR3 in amino acids: CATSRDASGSYEQYF. The CDR3 nucleotides read TGTGCCACCAGCAGAGATGCTAGCGGCTCCTACGAGCAGTACTTC.